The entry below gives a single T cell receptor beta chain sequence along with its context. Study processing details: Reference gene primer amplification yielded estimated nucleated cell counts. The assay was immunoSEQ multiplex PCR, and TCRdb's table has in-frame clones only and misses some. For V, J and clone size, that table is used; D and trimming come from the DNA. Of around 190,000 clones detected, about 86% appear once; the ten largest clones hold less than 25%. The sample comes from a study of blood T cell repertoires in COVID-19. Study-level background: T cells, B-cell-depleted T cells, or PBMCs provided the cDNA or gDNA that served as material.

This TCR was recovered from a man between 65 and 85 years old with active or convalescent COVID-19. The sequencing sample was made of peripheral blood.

This CDR3 reads CASSPGAGDQPQHF. The DNA of the CDR3 is TGTGCCAGCAGCCCTGGGGCCGGCGATCAGCCCCAGCATTTT. The gene calls are TRBV11-2 and TRBJ1-5, with a possible D match to TRBD1 (5 bases). Germline lookup yields CDR1 SGHAT and CDR2 FQNNGV. This CDR3 contains 14 residues. Trimming shortened V by 5 bases and J by 5 bases, and 13 bases separated the two germline ends. Supplemented by reference TRBV11-2 and TRBJ1-5, the full variable domain reads EAGVAQSPRYKIIEKRQSVAFWCNPISGHATLYWYQQILGQGPKLLIQFQNNGVVDDSQLPKDRFSAERLKGVDSTLKIQPAKLEDSAVYLCASSPGAGDQPQHFGDGTRLSIL.